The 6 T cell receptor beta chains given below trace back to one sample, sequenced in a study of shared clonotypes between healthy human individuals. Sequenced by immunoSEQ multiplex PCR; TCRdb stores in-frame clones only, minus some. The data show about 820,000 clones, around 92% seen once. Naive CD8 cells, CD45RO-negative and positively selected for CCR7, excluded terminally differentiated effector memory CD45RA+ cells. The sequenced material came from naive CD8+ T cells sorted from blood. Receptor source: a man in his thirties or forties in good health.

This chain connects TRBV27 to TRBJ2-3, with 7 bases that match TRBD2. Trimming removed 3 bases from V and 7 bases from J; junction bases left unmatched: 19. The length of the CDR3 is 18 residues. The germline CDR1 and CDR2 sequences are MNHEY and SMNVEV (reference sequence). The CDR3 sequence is CASSFAGSAGVKANTQYF. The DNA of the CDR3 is TGTGCCAGCAGTTTCGCGGGTTCGGCGGGAGTGAAGGCGAATACGCAGTATTTT.

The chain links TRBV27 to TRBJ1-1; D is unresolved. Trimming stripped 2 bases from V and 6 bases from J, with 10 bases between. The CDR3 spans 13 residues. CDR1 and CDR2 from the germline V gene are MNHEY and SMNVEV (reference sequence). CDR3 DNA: TGTGCCAGCAGTTTAGCCCCGGCCGCTGAAGCTTTCTTT. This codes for CASSLAPAAEAFF.

The CDR3 protein is CASSSSGSTDTQYF. The CDR3 DNA is TGTGCCAGCAGCTCTAGCGGAAGCACAGATACGCAGTATTTT. The genes are TRBV5-6 and TRBJ2-3; 7 bases map to TRBD2. The CDR3 has 14 amino acids. The germline V gene has CDR1 SGHDT and CDR2 YYEEEE. V shed 3 bases and J 0 bases; nucleotides not matched to a gene: 1.

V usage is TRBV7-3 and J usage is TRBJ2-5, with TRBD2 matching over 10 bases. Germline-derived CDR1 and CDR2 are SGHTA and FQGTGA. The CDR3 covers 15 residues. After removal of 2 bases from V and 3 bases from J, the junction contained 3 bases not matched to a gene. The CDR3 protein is CASSLDGLAEETQYF. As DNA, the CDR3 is TGTGCCAGCAGCTTAGACGGACTAGCGGAAGAGACCCAGTACTTC.

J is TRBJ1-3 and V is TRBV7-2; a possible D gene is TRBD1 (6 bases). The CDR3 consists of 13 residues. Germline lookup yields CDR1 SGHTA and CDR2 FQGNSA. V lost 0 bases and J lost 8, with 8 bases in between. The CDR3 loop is CASSLATGHTIYF. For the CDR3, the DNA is TGTGCCAGCAGCTTAGCGACAGGCCACACCATATATTTT.

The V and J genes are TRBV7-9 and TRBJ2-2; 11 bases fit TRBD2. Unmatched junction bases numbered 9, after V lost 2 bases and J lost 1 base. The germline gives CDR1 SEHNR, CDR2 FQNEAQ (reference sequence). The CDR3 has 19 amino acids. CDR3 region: CASSLPGLAEQKNTGELFF. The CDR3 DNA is TGTGCCAGCAGCTTACCGGGACTAGCGGAGCAGAAGAACACCGGGGAGCTGTTTTTT. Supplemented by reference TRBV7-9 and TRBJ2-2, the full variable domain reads DTGVSQNPRHKITKRGQNVTFRCDPISEHNRLYWYRQTLGQGPEFLTYFQNEAQLEKSRLLSDRFSAERPKGSFSTLEIQRTEQGDSAMYLCASSLPGLAEQKNTGELFFGEGSRLTVL.